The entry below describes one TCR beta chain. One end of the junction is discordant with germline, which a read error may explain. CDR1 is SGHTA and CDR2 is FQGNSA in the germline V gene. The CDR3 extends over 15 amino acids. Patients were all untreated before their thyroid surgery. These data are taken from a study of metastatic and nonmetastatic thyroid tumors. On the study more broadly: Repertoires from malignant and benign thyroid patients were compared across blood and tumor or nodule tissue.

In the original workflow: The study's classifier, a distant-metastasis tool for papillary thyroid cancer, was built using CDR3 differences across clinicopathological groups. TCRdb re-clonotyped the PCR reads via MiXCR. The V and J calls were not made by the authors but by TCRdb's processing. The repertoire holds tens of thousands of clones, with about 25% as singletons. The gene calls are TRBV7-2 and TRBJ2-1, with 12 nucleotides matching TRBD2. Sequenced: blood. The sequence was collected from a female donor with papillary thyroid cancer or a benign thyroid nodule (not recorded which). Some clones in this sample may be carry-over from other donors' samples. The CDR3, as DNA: TGTGCCAGCAGCCTAGCGGGAGGGACTTACAATGAGCAGTTCTTC. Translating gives CASSLAGGTYNEQFF. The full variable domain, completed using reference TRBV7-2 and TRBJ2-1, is GAGVSQSPSNKVTEKGKDVELRCDPISGHTALYWYRQSLGQGLEFLIYFQGNSAPDKSGLPSDRFSAERTGGSVSTLTIQRTQQEDSAVYLCASSLAGGTYNEQFFGPGTRLTVL.